Sequencing of this T cell receptor (beta chain) was carried out in a study of neoadjuvant anti-PD-1 for oral cavity cancer. Study background: Non-progressing patients received a fourth nivolumab dose near day 43, then surgery on days 50-56.

Libraries were prepared by immunoSEQ multiplex PCR; TCRdb keeps only in-frame clonotypes and omits some of them. The sample has about 14,000 clones; about 65% are singletons. The patients had HPV-negative, locally advanced oral cavity squamous cell carcinoma. CDR1 is SGHNT, CDR2 YENEEA, per germline. The CDR3 has 17 amino acids. V shed 0 bases and J shed 1 base, with 10 bases lying between them. The source was PBMCs, collected before nivolumab (anti-PD-1) treatment. The chain couples TRBV11-3 to TRBJ2-6; either TRBD1 or TRBD2 may fit D (5 bases each). This clonotype was obtained from a person aged 40-85 years with oral cavity squamous cell carcinoma. The CDR3 bases are TGTGCCAGCAGCTTAGATCGAGGGGATTCTGGGGCCAACGTCCTGACTTTC. This sequence encodes CASSLDRGDSGANVLTF. The full variable domain, its missing parts supplied by reference TRBV11-3 and TRBJ2-6, is EAGVVQSPRYKIIEKKQPVAFWCNPISGHNTLYWYLQNLGQGPELLIRYENEEAVDDSQLPKDRFSAERLKGVDSTLKIQPAELGDSAVYLCASSLDRGDSGANVLTFGAGSRLTVL.